The rows below give T cell receptor beta chains drawn from one sample of a study of T cell changes during pregnancy in multiple sclerosis. Sequenced by immunoSEQ multiplex PCR; TCRdb stores in-frame clones only, minus some. This sample has roughly 50,000 clones, with almost 95% found just once. Sequencing used CD4+ T cells from peripheral blood mononuclear cells, obtained in the third trimester of pregnancy. The receptor source for this set is a female donor with multiple sclerosis, enrolled in a pregnancy study. The CDR3 runs from the conserved cysteine through the conserved F or W. D genes are given only for firm matches. Size is omitted from some rows. Given values are once, few, many or a class for expanded clones.

j_call d_call v_call clone_size cdr3_nt cdr3_aa
TRBJ1-4 - TRBV5-1 - TGCGCCAGCAGCTTGGGACGGCTAAGGAGTAATGAAAAACTGTTTTTT CASSLGRLRSNEKLFF
TRBJ2-1 - TRBV7-9 - TGTGCCAGCAGCCCCCATGGGTCGGGGAACAATGAGCAGTTCTTC CASSPHGSGNNEQFF
TRBJ1-3 - TRBV6-5 - TGTGCCAGCAGTCGGGATTTCCAATCTGGAAACACCATATATTTT CASSRDFQSGNTIYF
TRBJ2-1 - TRBV6-1 - TGTGCCAGCAGACCTTCCCGGGATGAGCAGTTCTTC CASRPSRDEQFF
TRBJ2-1 TRBD1 TRBV7-9 - TGTGCCAGCAGCTTACGCCCTCCGGGGACAGGAGACAATGAGCAGTTCTTC CASSLRPPGTGDNEQFF
TRBJ1-4 - TRBV10-3 - TGTGCCATCAGTGAGCGCGGGCAGGATGAAAAACTGTTTTTT CAISERGQDEKLFF
TRBJ2-3 - TRBV9 - TGTGCCAGCGGAAGGACTATACTTCTCAGCACAGATACGCAGTATTTT CASGRTILLSTDTQYF
TRBJ2-7 - TRBV19 - TGTGCCAGTAGCGCCGGTACAGGACGAACCTACGAGCAGTACTTC CASSAGTGRTYEQYF
TRBJ2-4 - TRBV15 - TGTGCCACCAGCCGGCAGGGTGATATTAAAAACATTCAGTACTTC CATSRQGDIKNIQYF
TRBJ2-3 - TRBV18 - TGTGCCAGCTCACTAGACGGGGCAGATACGCAGTATTTT CASSLDGADTQYF
TRBJ1-5 - TRBV19 - TGTGCCAGTAGTATAGTTCGACAGGCCTTCAATCAGCCCCAGCATTTT CASSIVRQAFNQPQHF
TRBJ1-4 - TRBV5-1 - TGCGCCAGCAGCTTAATCGGCCCGGGGAACGAAAAACTGTTTTTT CASSLIGPGNEKLFF
TRBJ2-5 - TRBV5-4 - TGTGCCAGCAGCCCAAGACCAGCGGAGACCCAGTACTTC CASSPRPAETQYF
TRBJ1-1 - TRBV5-4 - TGTGCCAGCAGTCCTGGGAGGGCGCCCATCCCGAACACTGAAGCTTTCTTT CASSPGRAPIPNTEAFF
TRBJ2-7 - TRBV10-3 few TGTGCCATCAGTGTAGGACAGAGCTCCTACGAGCAGTACTTC CAISVGQSSYEQYF
TRBJ2-5 TRBD1 TRBV7-2 once TGTGCCAGCAGCTCCTCCCCGGGACAGGGGGTAGGTCGACAGACCCAGTACTTC CASSSSPGQGVGRQTQYF
TRBJ1-4 TRBD1 TRBV18 - TGTGCCAGCTCACCCTACGGGACAGGGGGTTCGACTAATGAAAAACTGTTTTTT CASSPYGTGGSTNEKLFF
TRBJ2-5 - TRBV7-6 - TGTGCCAGCAGCTTAGGGCGGAACAAAGAGACCCAGTACTTC CASSLGRNKETQYF
TRBJ1-2 - TRBV28 - TGTGCCAGCAGTAAAATCGGCTATGGCTACACCTTC CASSKIGYGYTF
TRBJ2-7 TRBD2 TRBV4-2 - TGTGCCAGCAGCCAAGAGACTAGCGGGGGGGACTACGAGCAGTACTTC CASSQETSGGDYEQYF
TRBJ2-6 - TRBV19 - TGTGCCAGTAATCAGGGAATAGCGGAGGCTGGGGCCAACGTCCTGACTTTC CASNQGIAEAGANVLTF
TRBJ1-5 - TRBV19 once TGTGCCAGTAGTAAGACCAGGGGCGCGGGCAATCAGCCCCAGCATTTT CASSKTRGAGNQPQHF